Listed below are T cell receptor beta chains from one sample, sequenced in a study of cytomegalovirus exposure and HLA in healthy donors. TCRdb's table, derived via immunoSEQ multiplex PCR, lists solely in-frame clones and lacks some. This sample yields tens of thousands of clones, of which about 95% are seen a single time; over 6% belongs to the top ten. Specimen: PBMCs. The receptors originated from a young woman in good health and CMV-seropositive. Each CDR3 is given with its conserved first and last residue. D genes are given only for firm matches. Size values are once, few and many counts, or a class for expanded clones, and some rows have none.

CDR3 | DNA | size | D | J | V
CASSPSYADTQYF | TGTGCCAGCAGTCCGTCCTATGCAGATACGCAGTATTTT | NA | NA | TRBJ2-3 | TRBV6-6
CASSPHSGDQPQHF | TGTGCCAGTAGTCCTCACTCAGGGGATCAGCCCCAGCATTTT | NA | NA | TRBJ1-5 | TRBV19
CASSLGQGNEQYF | TGTGCCAGCAGCCTCGGACAGGGCAACGAGCAGTACTTC | NA | TRBD1 | TRBJ2-7 | TRBV7-9
CASSPSRQQGVWEAFF | TGTGCCAGCTCACCAAGTCGACAACAGGGGGTTTGGGAAGCTTTCTTT | NA | TRBD1 | TRBJ1-1 | TRBV18
CASTGGVAGARETQYF | TGCGCCTCGACGGGCGGGGTAGCGGGAGCGCGAGAGACCCAGTACTTC | NA | TRBD2 | TRBJ2-5 | TRBV5-1
CAISETLGQTGEQFF | TGTGCCATCAGTGAGACATTGGGACAGACAGGCGAGCAGTTCTTC | NA | TRBD1 | TRBJ2-1 | TRBV10-3
CASSPQGTTSTDTQYF | TGTGCCAGCAGCCCACAGGGGACAACTAGCACAGATACGCAGTATTTT | NA | TRBD1 | TRBJ2-3 | TRBV7-9
CASSLRGSGTGNNEQFF | TGTGCCAGCAGCTTAAGGGGTAGCGGGACAGGGAACAATGAGCAGTTCTTC | NA | NA | TRBJ2-1 | TRBV7-3
CAIKETGGQETQYF | TGTGCCATCAAGGAGACAGGGGGCCAAGAGACCCAGTACTTC | NA | TRBD1 | TRBJ2-5 | TRBV27
CASYSPGLAGAGANVLTF | TGTGCCAGCTACTCCCCGGGACTAGCGGGAGCTGGGGCCAACGTCCTGACTTTC | NA | TRBD2 | TRBJ2-6 | TRBV27
CASSFPGVAGGIGPYEQYF | TGTGCCAGCAGCTTCCCCGGGGTAGCGGGAGGTATCGGCCCCTACGAGCAGTACTTC | NA | TRBD2 | TRBJ2-7 | TRBV11-2
CASGPLPPLRYEQYF | TGTGCCAGCGGCCCTTTACCTCCCCTCAGATACGAGCAGTACTTC | NA | NA | TRBJ2-7 | TRBV28
CATSRGQGPTNTIYF | TGTGCCACCAGCAGAGGGCAGGGCCCAACGAACACCATATATTTT | NA | NA | TRBJ1-3 | TRBV15
CAWSTWGGRADTQYF | TGTGCCTGGAGTACTTGGGGCGGGAGGGCAGATACGCAGTATTTT | NA | TRBD2 | TRBJ2-3 | TRBV30
CASRRGGPNEQFF | TGTGCCAGCAGGAGGGGAGGGCCGAATGAGCAGTTCTTC | NA | TRBD2 | TRBJ2-1 | TRBV2
CASSRGGLGEQYF | TGTGCCAGCAGCCGGGGGGGGCTGGGCGAGCAGTACTTC | NA | TRBD2 | TRBJ2-7 | TRBV11-2
CSARGAGGINF | TGCAGTGCTAGGGGGGCGGGCGGTATTAATTTT | NA | NA | TRBJ1-5 | TRBV20-1
CASSVGFNQPQHF | TGTGCCAGCAGCGTCGGGTTTAATCAGCCCCAGCATTTT | NA | NA | TRBJ1-5 | TRBV9
CASSTTKQGPISSPLHF | TGTGCCAGTAGTACGACAAAACAGGGCCCAATATCCTCACCCCTCCACTTT | NA | NA | TRBJ1-6 | TRBV19
CASSLDGLSRFF | TGTGCCAGCAGCTTAGATGGGCTTTCTCGGTTCTTC | NA | NA | TRBJ2-1 | TRBV11-2
CASSPAEGTEAFF | TGTGCCAGCTCACCGGCGGAGGGAACTGAAGCTTTCTTT | NA | NA | TRBJ1-1 | TRBV18
CASSLVDRVDTGELFF | TGCGCCAGCAGCTTGGTGGACAGGGTCGACACCGGGGAGCTGTTTTTT | NA | TRBD1 | TRBJ2-2 | TRBV5-1
CASSASSYEQYF | TGTGCCAGCAGCGCGAGCTCCTACGAGCAGTACTTC | once | NA | TRBJ2-7 | TRBV7-2
CASSTWGAGPYEQYF | TGTGCCAGTAGTACCTGGGGAGCGGGACCCTACGAGCAGTACTTC | NA | TRBD2 | TRBJ2-7 | TRBV19
CASSRRGLEAFF | TGTGCCAGCAGCCGCAGGGGGCTCGAAGCTTTCTTT | NA | TRBD1 | TRBJ1-1 | TRBV7-9
CASSFPRTSGSNEQFF | TGTGCCAGCAGCTTTCCCCGGACTAGCGGGAGCAATGAGCAGTTCTTC | NA | TRBD2 | TRBJ2-1 | TRBV11-2
CASSDAQGNYGYTF | TGTGCCAGCAGCGACGCACAGGGTAACTATGGCTACACCTTC | NA | NA | TRBJ1-2 | TRBV6-5
CASSFPSGTQYF | TGTGCCAGCAGTTTTCCCTCCGGGACTCAGTACTTC | NA | NA | TRBJ2-5 | TRBV28
CASSLPGQQTRNTIYF | TGTGCCAGCTCACTACCGGGACAGCAGACCCGAAACACCATATATTTT | once | TRBD1 | TRBJ1-3 | TRBV18
CASSSTSHTEAFF | TGTGCCAGCAGTAGTACCAGTCACACTGAAGCTTTCTTT | once | NA | TRBJ1-1 | TRBV27
CASSIEGDAKSPQHF | TGTGCCAGTAGTATTGAGGGGGATGCTAAATCGCCCCAGCATTTT | NA | NA | TRBJ1-5 | TRBV19
CATSRGSDRSYGYTF | TGTGCCACCAGCAGGGGCAGCGACAGGTCATATGGCTACACCTTC | NA | NA | TRBJ1-2 | TRBV15
CASSLLRGRNTEAFF | TGTGCCAGCAGCTTACTGAGGGGGCGAAACACTGAAGCTTTCTTT | NA | TRBD1 | TRBJ1-1 | TRBV5-8
CASSLAWELAGWDEQYF | TGTGCCAGCAGCTTAGCCTGGGAGCTAGCGGGGTGGGACGAGCAGTACTTC | NA | TRBD2 | TRBJ2-7 | TRBV11-2
CASSDQNMNTEAFF | TGCGCCAGCAGTGATCAGAACATGAACACTGAAGCTTTCTTT | NA | NA | TRBJ1-1 | TRBV10-2
CASSPHSYNEQFF | TGTGCCAGCAGCCCTCACAGCTACAATGAGCAGTTCTTC | NA | NA | TRBJ2-1 | TRBV28
CASSLARGLQETQYF | TGTGCCAGCAGTTTAGCTCGGGGGTTACAAGAGACCCAGTACTTC | NA | NA | TRBJ2-5 | TRBV28
CASSYLGGGPREVYGYTF | TGTGCCAGCAGTTACCTGGGCGGGGGGCCGAGGGAAGTATATGGCTACACCTTC | NA | NA | TRBJ1-2 | TRBV5-4
CASSLGLAGGPYEQYF | TGTGCCAGCAGCCTCGGACTAGCGGGAGGACCCTACGAGCAGTACTTC | NA | TRBD2 | TRBJ2-7 | TRBV7-9
CASRRDRPPLGYTF | TGTGCCAGCAGAAGGGACAGACCTCCCCTGGGCTACACCTTC | NA | TRBD1 | TRBJ1-2 | TRBV27
CASSLQGNTGNTIYF | TGTGCCAGCAGCTTACAGGGCAATACTGGAAACACCATATATTTT | NA | NA | TRBJ1-3 | TRBV9
CASSSGYGYTF | TGTGCCAGCAGTTCGGGCTATGGCTACACCTTC | NA | NA | TRBJ1-2 | TRBV28
CASTWDRATDTQYF | TGTGCCAGCACTTGGGACAGAGCAACAGATACGCAGTATTTT | NA | TRBD1 | TRBJ2-3 | TRBV28
CASSRGHTTNEKLFF | TGTGCCAGCAGCCGGGGACACACAACTAATGAAAAACTGTTTTTT | NA | NA | TRBJ1-4 | TRBV7-9
CASSHDPQGAREAFF | TGTGCCAGCAGCCATGACCCCCAGGGGGCGAGGGAAGCTTTCTTT | NA | TRBD1 | TRBJ1-1 | TRBV14
CASSMRQGEAFF | TGTGCCAGTAGTATGAGGCAGGGAGAAGCTTTCTTT | NA | NA | TRBJ1-1 | TRBV19